This TCR beta chain was recovered during a study of technical replicates of blood from a few donors. Trimming took off 5 bases at V and 2 bases at J, with 11 bases between the two ends. Germline loops: CDR1 SGHRS, CDR2 YFSETQ. This CDR3 comprises 13 residues. The repertoire was sequenced with immunoSEQ multiplex PCR; TCRdb's copy has only in-frame clones and lacks some. The table lists some 87,000 clones, about 96% of them singletons. This clonotype was sampled from a human donor in good health. Sequenced: T cells isolated from PBMCs. This chain uses TRBV5-1 with TRBJ2-7, with D tentatively TRBD1 (5 bases). The CDR3 DNA sequence: TGCGCCAGCAGTTATGACAGAGCCTACGAGCAGTACTTC. Amino acid sequence: CASSYDRAYEQYF.